This T cell receptor beta chain was sequenced in a study of early T cells in non-severe SARS-CoV-2 infection (dated by TCRdb to the early 2020s). Background on the whole study: Because TCR sequencing was done on bulk RNA from unsorted whole blood, the alpha and beta chains could not be paired. Overall results and qualifications from the work: Matching against VDJdb was skewed toward anti-spike CD8 responses, likely underestimated virus-specific expansions, and missed private and CD4 specificities.

Library creation used 5' RACE. The reads were generated on a NextSeq 500. To correct for sequencing error and PCR bias, the TCR library protocol tagged individual cDNA molecules with unique molecular identifiers. Both TCR alpha and beta chains were sequenced, and tight co-correlation was observed between alpha and beta sequence abundances in each sample. Per the original workflow: Decombinator V4 was used to annotate TCR sequences for V gene, J gene and CDR3. TCRs were defined as expanded if a significant change between any two time points was detected under a Poisson model with p below 0.0001. TCR abundances were normalised to the total number of TCRs sequenced per sample and were expressed as counts per million. MAIT TCRs were defined by TRAV1-2 paired with TRAJ12, TRAJ20 or TRAJ33, and iNKT TCRs by TRAV10 paired with TRAJ18. VDJdb, accessed on 1 November 2021, was searched for TCRs annotated for CMV, EBV and SARS-CoV-2, and TCRs annotated for more than one antigen were excluded. The public sequencing data were trimmed at Q25 with fastp and processed into clonotypes with MiXCR by TCRdb, which kept only in-frame beta chains. Records with the same CDR3 protein are collapsed into one entry carrying the most frequent genes and DNA. In this record, the V and J calls reflect TCRdb's handling and not the investigators' own analysis. Present in this sample are 26,000 or so distinct CDR3 sequences, less than 6% of which were seen just once. Clones ranked in the top ten supply under 6% of the sample.

In this sample, this clonotype turned up many times. No antigen is known for it. Base qualities are not provided; no much larger clone lies one nucleotide away. This was a case-control study nested in a cohort of healthcare workers in London, UK, who had nasopharyngeal swab PCR tests and blood samples taken every week. Healthcare workers were recruited between 23 and 31 March 2020, during the week of the UK lockdown, and were followed weekly for up to about 16 weeks. As encoded in the germline V gene, CDR1 is ENHRY while CDR2 is SYGVKD. V loses 7 bases, J loses 0 bases, and the germline ends lie 9 bases apart. From the cysteine up to the phenylalanine, the CDR3 has a length of 13 residues. Only CDR3 DNA remains: 39 bases, in frame from the first base.

The sequence derives from an adult who was a healthcare worker with PCR-confirmed SARS-CoV-2 infection or an uninfected control (not recorded which). The chain is encoded by TRBV10-3 joined to TRBJ1-1, with the D segment identity uncertain. Sequenced material: whole blood, taken at baseline. The CDR3 has the sequence CAIIGDLNTEAFF. The DNA sequence is TGTGCCATCATCGGGGATCTGAACACTGAAGCTTTCTTT.